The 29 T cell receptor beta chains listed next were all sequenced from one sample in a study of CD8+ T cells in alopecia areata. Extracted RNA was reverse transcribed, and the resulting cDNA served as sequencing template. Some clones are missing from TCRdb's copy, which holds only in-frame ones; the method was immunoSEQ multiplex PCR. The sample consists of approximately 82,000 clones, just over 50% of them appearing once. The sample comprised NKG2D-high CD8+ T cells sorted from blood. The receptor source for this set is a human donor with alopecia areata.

CDR3 nucleotides: TGCAGCGTACGACAGGGGTTCGGACAGCCCCAGCATTTT. Its protein product is CSVRQGFGQPQHF. The chain uses TRBV29-1 and TRBJ1-5, with 8 bases lining up with TRBD1. J lost 7 bases, V lost 6 bases, and 8 bases had no gene match. This CDR3 is built from 13 residues. The germline gives CDR1 SQVTM, CDR2 ANQGSEA.

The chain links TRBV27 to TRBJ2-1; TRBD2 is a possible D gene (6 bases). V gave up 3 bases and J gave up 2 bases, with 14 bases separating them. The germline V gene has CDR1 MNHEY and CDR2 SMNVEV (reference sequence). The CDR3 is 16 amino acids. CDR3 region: CASSFGAGTTYNEQFF. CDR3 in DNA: TGTGCCAGCAGTTTTGGGGCGGGGACCACCTACAATGAGCAGTTCTTC.

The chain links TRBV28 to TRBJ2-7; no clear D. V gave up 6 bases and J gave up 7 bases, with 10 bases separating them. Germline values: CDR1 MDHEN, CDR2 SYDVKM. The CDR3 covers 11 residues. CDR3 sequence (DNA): TGTGCCAGCAGCGTCTTCGAAGAGCAGTACTTC. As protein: CASSVFEEQYF.

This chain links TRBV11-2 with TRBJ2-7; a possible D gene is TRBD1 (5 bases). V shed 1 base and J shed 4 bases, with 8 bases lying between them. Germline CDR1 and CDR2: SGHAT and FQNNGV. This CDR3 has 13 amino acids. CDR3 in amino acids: CASSLGQRYEQYF. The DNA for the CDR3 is TGTGCCAGCAGCTTAGGACAGAGATACGAGCAGTACTTC.

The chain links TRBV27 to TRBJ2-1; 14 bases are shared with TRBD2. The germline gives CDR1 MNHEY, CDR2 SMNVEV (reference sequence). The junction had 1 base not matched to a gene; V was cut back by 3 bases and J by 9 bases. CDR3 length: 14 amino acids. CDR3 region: CASSLGLAGVEQFF. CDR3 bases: TGTGCCAGCAGTTTGGGACTAGCGGGAGTTGAGCAGTTCTTC.

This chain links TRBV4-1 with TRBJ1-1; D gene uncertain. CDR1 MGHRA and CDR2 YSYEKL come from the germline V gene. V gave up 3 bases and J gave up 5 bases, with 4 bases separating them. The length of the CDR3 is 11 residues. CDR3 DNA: TGCGCCAGCAGCCATATGACTGAAGCTTTCTTT. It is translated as CASSHMTEAFF.

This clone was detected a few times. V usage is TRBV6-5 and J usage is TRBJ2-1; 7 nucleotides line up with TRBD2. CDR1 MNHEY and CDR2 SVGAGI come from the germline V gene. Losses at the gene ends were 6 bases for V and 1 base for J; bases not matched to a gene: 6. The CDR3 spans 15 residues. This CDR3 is CASSPTGGSYNEQFF. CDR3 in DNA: TGTGCCAGCAGCCCCACGGGAGGATCCTACAATGAGCAGTTCTTC.

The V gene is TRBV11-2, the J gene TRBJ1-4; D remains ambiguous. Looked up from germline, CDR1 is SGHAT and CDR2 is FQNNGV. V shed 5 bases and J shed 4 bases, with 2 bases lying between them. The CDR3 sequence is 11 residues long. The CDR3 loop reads CASSRNEKLFF. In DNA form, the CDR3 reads TGTGCCAGCAGCCGTAATGAAAAACTGTTTTTT. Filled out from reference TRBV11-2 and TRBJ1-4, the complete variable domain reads EAGVAQSPRYKIIEKRQSVAFWCNPISGHATLYWYQQILGQGPKLLIQFQNNGVVDDSQLPKDRFSAERLKGVDSTLKIQPAKLEDSAVYLCASSRNEKLFFGSGTQLSVL.

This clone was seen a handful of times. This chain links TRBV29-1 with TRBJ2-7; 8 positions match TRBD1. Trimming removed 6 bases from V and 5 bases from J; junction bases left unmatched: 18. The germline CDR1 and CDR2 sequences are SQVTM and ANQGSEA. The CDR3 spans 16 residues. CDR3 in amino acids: CSVDGGKDRGIDEQYF. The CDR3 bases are TGCAGCGTCGATGGGGGGAAAGACAGGGGTATCGACGAGCAGTACTTC.

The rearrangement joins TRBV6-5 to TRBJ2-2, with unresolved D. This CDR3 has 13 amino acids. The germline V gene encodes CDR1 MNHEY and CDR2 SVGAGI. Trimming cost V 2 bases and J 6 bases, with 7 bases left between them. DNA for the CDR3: TGTGCCAGCAGTTACCGCAGCTCCGGGGAGCTGTTTTTT. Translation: CASSYRSSGELFF.

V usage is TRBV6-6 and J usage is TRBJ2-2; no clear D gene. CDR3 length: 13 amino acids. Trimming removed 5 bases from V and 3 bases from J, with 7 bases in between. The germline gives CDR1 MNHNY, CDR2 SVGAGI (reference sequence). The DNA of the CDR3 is TGTGCCAGCAGTACCCACCACACCGGGGAGCTGTTTTTT. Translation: CASSTHHTGELFF.

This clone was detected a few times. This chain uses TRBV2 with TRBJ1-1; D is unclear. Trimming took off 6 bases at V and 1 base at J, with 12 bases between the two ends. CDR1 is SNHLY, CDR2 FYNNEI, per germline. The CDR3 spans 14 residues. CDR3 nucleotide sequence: TGTGCCAGCAGATCTTGGGCCGAGAACACTGAAGCTTTCTTT. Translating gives CASRSWAENTEAFF.

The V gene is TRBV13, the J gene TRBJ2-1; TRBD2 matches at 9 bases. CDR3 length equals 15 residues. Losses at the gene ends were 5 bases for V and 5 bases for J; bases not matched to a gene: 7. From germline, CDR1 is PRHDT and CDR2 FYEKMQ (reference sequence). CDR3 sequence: CASSPSGGPHNEQFF. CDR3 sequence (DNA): TGTGCCAGCAGCCCAAGCGGGGGGCCTCACAATGAGCAGTTCTTC.

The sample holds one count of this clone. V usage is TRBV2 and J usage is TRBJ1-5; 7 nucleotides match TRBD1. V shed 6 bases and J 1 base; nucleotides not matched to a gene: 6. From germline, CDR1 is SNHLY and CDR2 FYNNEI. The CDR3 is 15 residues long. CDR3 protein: CASRLGQLSNQPQHF. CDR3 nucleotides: TGTGCCAGCAGGTTGGGACAGCTAAGCAATCAGCCCCAGCATTTT.

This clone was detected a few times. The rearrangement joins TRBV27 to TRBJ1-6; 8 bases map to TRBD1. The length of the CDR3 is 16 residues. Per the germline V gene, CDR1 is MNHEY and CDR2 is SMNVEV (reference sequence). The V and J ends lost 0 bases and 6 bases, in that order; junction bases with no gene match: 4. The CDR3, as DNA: TGTGCCAGCAGTTTATCACCGGGACAGGCTAATTCACCCCTCCACTTT. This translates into CASSLSPGQANSPLHF.

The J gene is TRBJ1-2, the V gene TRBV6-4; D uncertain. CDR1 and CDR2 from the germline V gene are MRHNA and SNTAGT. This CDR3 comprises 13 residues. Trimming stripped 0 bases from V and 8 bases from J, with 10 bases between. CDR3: CASSDSISGGYTF. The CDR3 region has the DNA TGTGCCAGCAGTGACTCGATATCGGGGGGCTACACCTTC.

CDR3 protein: CASSPDSSSGYGYTF. DNA for the CDR3: TGTGCCAGCAGCCCGGACTCGTCGTCGGGCTATGGCTACACCTTC. The J gene is TRBJ1-2, the V gene TRBV14; D is ambiguous. V lost 4 bases and J 4 bases, leaving 16 bases between the germline ends. The CDR3 contains 15 residues. Germline CDR1 SGHDN, CDR2 FVKESK.

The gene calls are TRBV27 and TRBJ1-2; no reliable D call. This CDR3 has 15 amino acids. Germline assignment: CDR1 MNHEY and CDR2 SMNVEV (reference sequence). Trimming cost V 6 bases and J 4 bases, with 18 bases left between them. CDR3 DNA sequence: TGTGCCAGCAGCCGTGCCACAGATCTCTCCTATGGCTACACCTTC. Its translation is CASSRATDLSYGYTF.

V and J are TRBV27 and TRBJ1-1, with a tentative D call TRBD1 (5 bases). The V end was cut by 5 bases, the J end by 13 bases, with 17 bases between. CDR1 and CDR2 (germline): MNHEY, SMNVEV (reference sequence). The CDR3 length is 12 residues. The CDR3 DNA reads TGTGCCAGCAGTCCGGGGGTCGGGCGGGGTTTCTTT. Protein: CASSPGVGRGFF.

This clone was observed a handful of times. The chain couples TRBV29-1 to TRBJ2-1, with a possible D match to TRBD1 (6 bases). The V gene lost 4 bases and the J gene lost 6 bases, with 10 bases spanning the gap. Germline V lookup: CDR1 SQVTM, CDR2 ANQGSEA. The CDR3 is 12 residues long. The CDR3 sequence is CSVAGQFNEQFF. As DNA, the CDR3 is TGCAGCGTTGCGGGACAATTCAATGAGCAGTTCTTC.

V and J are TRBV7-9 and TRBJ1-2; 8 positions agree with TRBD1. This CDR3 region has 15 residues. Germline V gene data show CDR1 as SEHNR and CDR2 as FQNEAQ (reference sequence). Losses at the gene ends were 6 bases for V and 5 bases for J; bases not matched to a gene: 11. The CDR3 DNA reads TGTGCCAGCAGTCCACGGGACAGGAATGAATATGGCTACACCTTC. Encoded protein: CASSPRDRNEYGYTF.

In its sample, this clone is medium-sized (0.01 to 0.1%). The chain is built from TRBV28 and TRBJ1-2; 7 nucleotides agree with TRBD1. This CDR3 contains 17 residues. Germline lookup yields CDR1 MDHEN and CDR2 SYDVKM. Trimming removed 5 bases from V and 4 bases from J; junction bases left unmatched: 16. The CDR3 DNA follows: TGTGCCAGCAGTACTACCCCCGACAGGGCCGCCTTCTATGGCTACACCTTC. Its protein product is CASSTTPDRAAFYGYTF.

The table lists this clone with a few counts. CDR3 residues: CASSAGTGPQAQYF. The CDR3 DNA follows: TGTGCCAGCAGCGCCGGGACAGGCCCCCAGGCGCAGTACTTC. This chain joins TRBV9 and TRBJ2-7; 8 positions match TRBD1. The CDR3 is 14 residues long. V shed 3 bases and J 9 bases; nucleotides not matched to a gene: 11. Germline V gives CDR1 SGDLS, CDR2 YYNGEE.

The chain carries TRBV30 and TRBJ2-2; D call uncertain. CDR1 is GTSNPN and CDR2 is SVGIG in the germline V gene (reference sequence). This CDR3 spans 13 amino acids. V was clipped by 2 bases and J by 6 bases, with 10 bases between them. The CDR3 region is CAWSSTSPGELFF. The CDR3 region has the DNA TGTGCCTGGAGTTCGACTTCCCCCGGGGAGCTGTTTTTT. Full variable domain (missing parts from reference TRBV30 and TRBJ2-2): SQTIHQWPATLVQPVGSPLSLECTVEGTSNPNLYWYRQAAGRGLQLLFYSVGIGQISSEVPQNLSASRPQDRQFILSSKKLLLSDSGFYLCAWSSTSPGELFFGEGSRLTVL.

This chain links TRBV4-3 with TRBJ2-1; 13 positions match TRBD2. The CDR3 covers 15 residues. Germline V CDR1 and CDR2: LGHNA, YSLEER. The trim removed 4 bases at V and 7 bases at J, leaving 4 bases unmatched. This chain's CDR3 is CASSRWTSGSNEQFF. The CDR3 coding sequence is TGCGCCAGCAGCCGATGGACTAGCGGGAGTAATGAGCAGTTCTTC.

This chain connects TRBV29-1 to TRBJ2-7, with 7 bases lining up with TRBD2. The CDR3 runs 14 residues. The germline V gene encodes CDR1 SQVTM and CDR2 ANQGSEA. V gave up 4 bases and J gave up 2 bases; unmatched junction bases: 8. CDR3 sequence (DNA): TGCAGCGTTGGGTACTCGCGGGAGCCCTACGAGCAGTACTTC. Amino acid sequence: CSVGYSREPYEQYF.

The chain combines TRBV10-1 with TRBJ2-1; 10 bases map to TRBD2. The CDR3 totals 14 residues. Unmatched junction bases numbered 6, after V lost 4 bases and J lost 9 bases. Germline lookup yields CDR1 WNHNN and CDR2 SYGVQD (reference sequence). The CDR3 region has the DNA TGCGCCAGCAGTGTGTCTAGCGGGAGCGTTGAGCAGTTCTTC. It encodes CASSVSSGSVEQFF.

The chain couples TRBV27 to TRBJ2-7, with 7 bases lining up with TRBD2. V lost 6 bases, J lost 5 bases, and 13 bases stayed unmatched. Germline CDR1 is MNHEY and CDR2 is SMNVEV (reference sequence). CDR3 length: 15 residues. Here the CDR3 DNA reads TGTGCCAGCAGCCACATGACGGGAGGAGTGGACGAGCAGTACTTC. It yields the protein CASSHMTGGVDEQYF.

CDR3 in DNA: TGTGCCAGCAGTCTTGGACTAGCAGCCTACGAGCAGTACTTC. The encoded protein is CASSLGLAAYEQYF. V usage is TRBV28 and J usage is TRBJ2-7, with 8 bases lining up with TRBD2. The V and J ends lost 5 bases and 2 bases, in that order; junction bases with no gene match: 5. The CDR3 loop spans 14 amino acids. Germline loops: CDR1 MDHEN, CDR2 SYDVKM.